This record looks at one T cell receptor beta chain sequence and its context. Its antigen is as yet unknown. This sample is drawn from a study of shared clonotypes between healthy human individuals. Study background: CD4 naive and CD4 memory each took three plates per donor, while CD8 naive took two and CD8 memory one.

The repertoire was sequenced with immunoSEQ multiplex PCR; TCRdb's copy has only in-frame clones and lacks some. Among about 2 million clones, roughly 95% were seen once, and the ten largest hold 1% to 1.5%. This CDR3 is 12 amino acids long. Germline CDR1 and CDR2: MNHEY and SVGAGI. Deletions cut 5 bases from V and 7 bases from J, with 9 bases between. Study-level results: Sequencing depth was predicted to influence how clonotypes are shared among donors.

Terminally differentiated effector memory CD45RA+ cells were excluded from the naive CD8 cells, which were CD45RO-negative and positively selected for CCR7. This sequence was found in a man between 18 and 35 years old in good health. Sequencing input: naive CD8+ T cells sorted from blood. The V gene is TRBV6-5, the J gene TRBJ2-1, with D tentatively TRBD1 (5 bases). The CDR3 bases are TGTGCCAGCAGTAAACAGGCGAATGAGCAGTTCTTC. Translating it yields CASSKQANEQFF.